These 31 T cell receptor beta chains originate from one sample sequenced in a study of CD8 T cells in Susac syndrome. After extraction with the RNeasy kit, roughly 0.45 to 1 ug of the RNA was reverse transcribed using random hexamers. TCRdb independently ran MiXCR on the immunoSEQ multiplex PCR reads; one entry per CDR3 protein. This table holds about 120,000 distinct CDR3 sequences, around 93% found once. Sequencing used CD8+ T cells from PBMCs. These TCRs come from a human donor in good health.

CDR3 sequence: CASSARQGFLQPQHF. The CDR3 nucleotides are TGTGCCAGCAGTGCTAGACAGGGGTTTTTGCAGCCCCAGCATTTT. The chain couples TRBV27 to TRBJ1-5, with 8 bases lining up with TRBD1. Germline CDR1 and CDR2: MNHEY and SMNVEV (reference sequence). Trimming cost V 5 bases and J 7 bases; bases outside gene matches: 10. CDR3 length: 15 residues.

The genes are TRBV3-1 and TRBJ2-5, with 12 bases aligning to TRBD2. This CDR3 contains 17 residues. In germline, CDR1 is LGHDT, CDR2 YNNKEL (reference sequence). Unmatched junction bases numbered 12, after V lost 6 bases and J lost 4 bases. CDR3 coding DNA: TGTGCCAGCAGTCCGACTAGCGGGAGAAGTGGGGGAGAGACCCAGTACTTC. Translation gives CASSPTSGRSGGETQYF.

V gene TRBV7-9 combines with J gene TRBJ1-3; maybe TRBD1 (5 bases). Germline V gene sequence: CDR1 SEHNR, CDR2 FQNEAQ (reference sequence). Trimming took 3 bases from V and 0 from J, leaving 9 bases between them. The CDR3 is 15 amino acids. CDR3 sequence: CASSLGPSSGNTIYF. The CDR3 nucleotides read TGTGCCAGCAGCTTGGGACCAAGCTCTGGAAACACCATATATTTT.

The chain carries TRBV7-9 and TRBJ1-4; TRBD1 might be the D (5 bases). Germline lookup yields CDR1 SEHNR and CDR2 FQNEAQ (reference sequence). With 5 bases removed from V and 0 bases from J, the gap between germline ends came to 13 bases. This CDR3 region has 16 residues. The CDR3 DNA reads as TGTGCCAGCAGCCCTGGGACGGACACAACTAATGAAAAACTGTTTTTT. Encoded protein: CASSPGTDTTNEKLFF.

This rearrangement joins TRBV15 to TRBJ1-2; no clear D gene. CDR1 is LNHNV, CDR2 YYDKDF, per germline (reference sequence). The V and J ends lost 0 bases and 8 bases respectively, with 10 bases between them. The CDR3 has 13 residues. The CDR3 DNA reads TGTGCCACCAGCAGAGATCCCACTGGGGGCTACACCTTC. Protein: CATSRDPTGGYTF.

The chain has TRBV12-3 or TRBV12-4 and TRBJ1-2; TRBD1 aligns across 8 bases. The trim removed 5 bases at V and 7 bases at J, leaving 9 bases unmatched. This CDR3 contains 14 residues. As DNA, the CDR3 is TGTGCCAGCAGTCTCGACAGGGGAAAGAGTGGCTACACCTTC. Its protein is CASSLDRGKSGYTF.

The CDR3 DNA sequence: TGTGCCAGCAGTTACCTCTTAGACCGGGACACGAAAGACCCCCCCAGCAATCAGCCCCAGCATTTT. It codes for CASSYLLDRDTKDPPSNQPQHF. The chain employs TRBV6-2 or TRBV6-3 and TRBJ1-5; D perhaps matches TRBD1 (6 bases). Between the trimmed V and J ends, which lost 2 bases and 1 base, there was a span of 30 bases. CDR1 is MNHEY, CDR2 SVGEGT, per germline. This CDR3 spans 22 amino acids.

V usage is TRBV4-3 and J usage is TRBJ1-4; D remains unclear. Per germline, CDR1 LGHNA and CDR2 YSLEER. V gave up 1 base and J gave up 8 bases, with 23 bases separating them. The CDR3 loop spans 18 amino acids. The CDR3 nucleotides read TGCGCCAGCAGCCAAGCAGCCCGTTCGCGTGGCGGGGAAGAAAAACTGTTTTTT. This translates into CASSQAARSRGGEEKLFF.

The count of this clonotype is one. V usage is TRBV4-1 and J usage is TRBJ2-7, with 8 nucleotides matching TRBD2. V shed 0 bases and J 4 bases; nucleotides not matched to a gene: 2. The CDR3 totals 14 residues. From germline, CDR1 is MGHRA and CDR2 YSYEKL. CDR3 DNA: TGCGCCAGCAGCCAAGACCCGGGGGGGTACGAGCAGTACTTC. Translated, it gives CASSQDPGGYEQYF.

This clonotype was seen once. The chain joins TRBV2 to TRBJ2-5, with 11 nucleotides matching TRBD2. The CDR3 is made up of 15 amino acids. Trimming cost V 2 bases and J 5 bases; bases outside gene matches: 4. In germline, CDR1 is SNHLY, CDR2 FYNNEI. CDR3 bases: TGTGCCAGCAGTGAAATAGGGACTAGCGGTGAGACCCAGTACTTC. Its protein is CASSEIGTSGETQYF.

The chain is built from TRBV6-2 or TRBV6-3 and TRBJ2-7; D gene uncertain. The CDR3 spans 12 residues. Germline lookup yields CDR1 MNHEY and CDR2 SVGEGT. The V end was cut by 8 bases, the J end by 0 bases, with 8 bases between. The CDR3 protein is CASAKSSYEQYF. Here the CDR3 DNA reads TGTGCCAGCGCCAAAAGCTCCTACGAGCAGTACTTC.

The genes are TRBV12-3 or TRBV12-4 and TRBJ2-1, with TRBD2 matching 11 bases. The CDR3 is 17 residues long. V lost 5 bases and J lost 7; bases outside the gene matches: 13. The CDR3, as DNA: TGTGCCAGCAGTCCCCTAGCGGGGGGCCTTCAAAATAATGAGCAGTTCTTC. Protein sequence: CASSPLAGGLQNNEQFF.

The gene calls are TRBV7-9 and TRBJ1-1; the match to TRBD1 covers 9 bases. CDR3 size: 16 residues. Germline assignment: CDR1 SEHNR and CDR2 FQNEAQ (reference sequence). The V and J ends lost 5 bases and 3 bases, in that order; junction bases with no gene match: 10. The CDR3 coding sequence is TGTGCCAGCAGCGTAGATAGACAGGGGGGAGACACTGAAGCTTTCTTT. It translates to CASSVDRQGGDTEAFF.

The J gene is TRBJ2-2, the V gene TRBV6-2 or TRBV6-3; the D gene is possibly TRBD2 (6 bases). Trimming removed 5 bases at V and 7 bases at J, with 14 bases between. Germline V gene lookup returns CDR1 MNHEY and CDR2 SVGEGT. This CDR3 spans 14 amino acids. The CDR3 here is CASSPSVAIGELFF. CDR3 nucleotides: TGTGCCAGCAGTCCTAGCGTAGCGATCGGGGAGCTGTTTTTT.

In this sample, this clonotype turned up a few times. The genes are TRBV28 and TRBJ1-2; TRBD1 aligns across 7 bases. Germline V gives CDR1 MDHEN, CDR2 SYDVKM. This CDR3 is built from 14 residues. V gave up 3 bases and J gave up 4 bases; unmatched junction bases: 5. The chain's CDR3 is CASSLGQGGYGYTF. DNA for the CDR3: TGTGCCAGCAGTTTGGGGCAGGGGGGCTATGGCTACACCTTC.

This chain connects TRBV7-2 to TRBJ2-5; 7 bases match TRBD2. In germline, CDR1 is SGHTA, CDR2 FQGNSA. CDR3 length: 13 residues. The V segment lost 2 bases and the J segment 5 bases; nucleotides outside the gene matches: 2. CDR3 protein: CASSLRAGETQYF. The CDR3 DNA follows: TGTGCCAGCAGCTTACGAGCGGGGGAGACCCAGTACTTC. Complete variable domain (other parts from reference TRBV7-2 and TRBJ2-5): GAGVSQSPSNKVTEKGKDVELRCDPISGHTALYWYRQSLGQGLEFLIYFQGNSAPDKSGLPSDRFSAERTGGSVSTLTIQRTQQEDSAVYLCASSLRAGETQYFGPGTRLLVL.

This clonotype showed up just once. The chain combines TRBV20-1 with TRBJ1-4, with unresolved D. Between the trimmed V and J ends, which lost 5 bases and 3 bases, there was a span of 13 bases. CDR1 and CDR2 (germline): DFQATT, SNEGSKA (reference sequence). The CDR3 is 14 residues long. The CDR3 nucleotides are TGCAGTGCTCGAGGCCTACAGTCTAATGAAAAACTGTTTTTT. It specifies CSARGLQSNEKLFF.

The chain links TRBV19 to TRBJ2-5; maybe TRBD2 (7 bases). Per the germline V gene, CDR1 is LNHDA and CDR2 is SQIVND (reference sequence). Trimming stripped 7 bases from V and 3 bases from J, with 24 bases between. The CDR3 totals 17 residues. The CDR3 DNA sequence: TGTGCCAGTACTTATATGGGGGGCGGGAGCGGTAAAGAGACCCAGTACTTC. The encoded protein is CASTYMGGGSGKETQYF. The whole variable domain, filled in from reference TRBV19 and TRBJ2-5, reads DGGITQSPKYLFRKEGQNVTLSCEQNLNHDAMYWYRQDPGQGLRLIYYSQIVNDFQKGDIAEGYSVSREKKESFPLTVTSAQKNPTAFYLCASTYMGGGSGKETQYFGPGTRLLVL.

V and J are TRBV3-1 and TRBJ2-1; 8 bases match TRBD1. Germline loops: CDR1 LGHDT, CDR2 YNNKEL (reference sequence). This CDR3 is 15 amino acids long. Trimming cost V 4 bases and J 4 bases; bases outside gene matches: 6. The CDR3 here is CASSPTGVGYNEQFF. CDR3 nucleotides: TGTGCCAGCAGCCCGACAGGGGTCGGGTACAATGAGCAGTTCTTC.

The chain has TRBV20-1 and TRBJ2-7, with 12 bases identical to TRBD2. Losses at the gene ends were 1 base for V and 3 bases for J; bases not matched to a gene: 1. CDR1 and CDR2 (germline): DFQATT, SNEGSKA (reference sequence). There are 14 residues in the CDR3. DNA for the CDR3: TGCAGTGCTAGAGGGACTAGCGGGGTCTACGAGCAGTACTTC. It is translated as CSARGTSGVYEQYF.

The rearrangement links TRBV3-1 to TRBJ2-2; 7 bases fit TRBD2. Germline CDR1 reads LGHDT; CDR2 reads YNNKEL (reference sequence). The V and J ends lost 8 bases and 5 bases, in that order; junction bases with no gene match: 11. The CDR3 is 15 residues long. CDR3 nucleotides: TGTGCCAGCGCCGGCACGGAGGGAGGGACCGGGGAGCTGTTTTTT. Protein: CASAGTEGGTGELFF. The full variable domain, with the rest looked up from reference TRBV3-1 and TRBJ2-2, is DTAVSQTPKYLVTQMGNDKSIKCEQNLGHDTMYWYKQDSKKFLKIMFSYNNKELIINETVPNRFSPKSPDKAHLNLHINSLELGDSAVYFCASAGTEGGTGELFFGEGSRLTVL.

The rearrangement uses TRBV11-1 and TRBJ2-1, with 14 positions matching TRBD2. There are 15 residues in the CDR3. Germline V CDR1 and CDR2: SGHAT, FQDESV (reference sequence). After removal of 7 bases from V and 3 bases from J, the junction contained 2 bases not matched to a gene. The CDR3 region has the DNA TGTGCCAGCAACGGACTAGCGGGAGGCTACAATGAGCAGTTCTTC. Residues: CASNGLAGGYNEQFF.

The rearrangement links TRBV5-1 to TRBJ2-3; 9 bases are shared with TRBD1. Trimming removed 4 bases from V and 1 base from J; junction bases left unmatched: 7. Germline assignment: CDR1 SGHRS and CDR2 YFSETQ. CDR3 length: 16 amino acids. This chain's CDR3 is CASSPQGAVRTDTQYF. As DNA, the CDR3 is TGCGCCAGCAGCCCACAGGGGGCGGTTCGCACAGATACGCAGTATTTT.

The chain uses TRBV29-1 and TRBJ2-7; 10 nucleotides agree with TRBD2. The ends lost 4 bases at V and 2 bases at J; junction bases unmatched: 5. CDR1 and CDR2 from the germline V gene are SQVTM and ANQGSEA. There are 14 residues in the CDR3. CDR3 in DNA: TGCAGCGTTGTAGTACTAGCGGGACCCTACGAGCAGTACTTC. Amino acid sequence: CSVVVLAGPYEQYF.

The chain joins TRBV24-1 to TRBJ2-1, with 7 bases matching TRBD1. V lost 3 bases, J lost 9 bases, and 10 bases stayed unmatched. The CDR3 totals 15 residues. Germline V gives CDR1 KGHDR, CDR2 SFDVKD. In DNA form, the CDR3 reads TGTGCCACCAGTGATAGATCGACAGGGCGGTGTGAGCAGTTCTTC. As protein: CATSDRSTGRCEQFF.

This chain joins TRBV6-2 or TRBV6-3 and TRBJ2-3; 8 positions agree with TRBD2. There are 15 residues in the CDR3. Germline CDR1 reads MNHEY; CDR2 reads SVGEGT. The V gene end was trimmed by 6 bases and the J gene end by 4 bases; junction bases not matched to a gene: 9. The CDR3 DNA reads as TGTGCCAGCAGGCAGTCCGGGGGGGAGGCAGATACGCAGTATTTT. It is translated as CASRQSGGEADTQYF.

The chain employs TRBV4-3 and TRBJ2-7; TRBD2 might be the D (5 bases). V lost 1 base and J lost 3, with 7 bases in between. The CDR3 totals 13 residues. The germline CDR1 and CDR2 sequences are LGHNA and YSLEER. The CDR3 is CASSQATSYEQYF. CDR3 DNA sequence: TGCGCCAGCAGCCAAGCAACTAGCTACGAGCAGTACTTC.

V usage is TRBV27 and J usage is TRBJ2-2; D call uncertain. CDR1 MNHEY and CDR2 SMNVEV come from the germline V gene (reference sequence). The CDR3 runs 12 residues. V lost 8 bases to trimming and J lost 6 bases, with 10 bases between them. The CDR3 region is CASWKSSGELFF. DNA of the CDR3: TGTGCCAGCTGGAAAAGTTCCGGGGAGCTGTTTTTT.

This clonotype appeared a single time. The chain carries TRBV7-9 and TRBJ2-1; no clear D. V lost 8 bases and J lost 4, with 21 bases in between. Germline CDR1 reads SEHNR; CDR2 reads FQNEAQ (reference sequence). The CDR3 runs to 16 residues. CDR3 bases: TGTGCCAGCTCCAGGCCGGGCAGACGAATATACAATGAGCAGTTCTTC. Translating it yields CASSRPGRRIYNEQFF.

The chain is built from TRBV6-4 and TRBJ2-2; D not resolved. The germline V and J ends were trimmed by 6 bases and 1 base, with 12 bases remaining between them. The CDR3 loop spans 15 amino acids. Germline V gives CDR1 MRHNA, CDR2 SNTAGT. CDR3 in amino acids: CASSERPGNTGELFF. CDR3 DNA sequence: TGTGCCAGCAGCGAACGCCCGGGGAACACCGGGGAGCTGTTTTTT.

The table lists this clonotype with a count of one. This chain uses TRBV25-1 with TRBJ2-7; D gene ambiguous. Germline values: CDR1 MGHDK, CDR2 SYGVNS. V lost 3 bases, J lost 6 bases, and 9 bases lay in between. The CDR3 runs to 12 residues. For the CDR3, the DNA is TGTGCCAGCAGTGAGTCGGTTAGCGAGCAGTACTTC. Protein product: CASSESVSEQYF.